The 24 T cell receptor beta chains given below trace back to one sample, sequenced in a study of a mutant IDH1 vaccine in newly diagnosed glioma. Profiled with immunoSEQ multiplex PCR; TCRdb holds only in-frame clones, not every one. The sample shows tens of thousands of clones, 75% to 95% of them seen only once. Time point reported: baseline, week 1 (first vaccination visit). Stated treatment: pre-vaccination baseline after standard-of-care therapy. This specimen consisted of PBMCs, obtained from a glioma patient treated with radiotherapy, temozolomide or both. The receptor source for this set is a man aged 45-65 years with glioma.

The chain has TRBV5-1 and TRBJ2-7, with TRBD1 matching over 10 bases. CDR3 length: 16 residues. After removal of 4 bases from V and 2 bases from J, the junction contained 9 bases not matched to a gene. Germline CDR1 is SGHRS and CDR2 is YFSETQ. CDR3 nucleotides: TGCGCCAGCAGCCTCATTGGGACAGGGGACCCCTACGAGCAGTACTTC. This codes for CASSLIGTGDPYEQYF.

The chain recombines TRBV2 with TRBJ2-5; D gene ambiguous. This CDR3 is built from 13 residues. CDR1 and CDR2 (germline): SNHLY, FYNNEI. The V and J ends lost 9 bases and 9 bases respectively, with 20 bases between them. CDR3 nucleotide sequence: TGTGCCAGTGTCCCGGGCCCACTAAGGGCCCAGTACTTC. It codes for CASVPGPLRAQYF.

This rearrangement joins TRBV13 to TRBJ1-1, with TRBD1 matching 7 bases. The CDR3 runs to 12 residues. J gave up 4 bases and V 8 bases, and 4 bases lay outside the gene matches. The germline V gene has CDR1 PRHDT and CDR2 FYEKMQ (reference sequence). The CDR3 DNA sequence: TGTGCCAGCCAGGGGGAGAGCACTGAAGCTTTCTTT. It yields the protein CASQGESTEAFF.

The chain carries TRBV4-1 and TRBJ2-2; 12 bases are a match to TRBD2. J was trimmed by 5 bases and V by 5 bases; bases with no gene match: 3. The CDR3 is 15 amino acids. Germline V lookup: CDR1 MGHRA, CDR2 YSYEKL. Here the CDR3 reads CASSKLAGGTGELFF. DNA of the CDR3: TGCGCCAGCAGCAAACTAGCGGGGGGAACCGGGGAGCTGTTTTTT.

A remark on this clone: The junction shows a germline mismatch at one end, possibly a read error. This chain joins TRBV7-7 and TRBJ2-5, with a tentative D call TRBD2 (5 bases). Germline V lookup: CDR1 SSHAT, CDR2 FNYEAQ (reference sequence). The CDR3 contains 15 residues. The CDR3 sequence: CASSRVTGPAGTQYF. The CDR3 DNA reads TGTGCTAGCAGCCGGGTGACTGGGCCCGCGGGGACCCAGTACTTC.

The rearrangement links TRBV5-6 to TRBJ1-2, with D possibly TRBD1 on 6 matching bases. The CDR3 has 14 amino acids. V dropped 6 bases and J dropped 4 bases, with 16 bases sitting between them. Germline V gene sequence: CDR1 SGHDT, CDR2 YYEEEE. This CDR3 reads CASKVGGGSYGYTF. In nucleotides, the CDR3 is TGTGCCAGCAAAGTAGGAGGGGGGTCCTATGGCTACACCTTC.

This clone has a single count. The chain uses TRBV7-8 and TRBJ1-2, with D possibly being TRBD1 (6 bases). The germline V gene has CDR1 SGHVS and CDR2 FQNEAQ. This CDR3 region has 14 residues. V was trimmed by 1 base and J by 8 bases, leaving 14 bases between them. The DNA of the CDR3 is TGTGCCAGCAGCTTAGAAGGCAGGGGCTACGGCTACACCTTC. It specifies CASSLEGRGYGYTF.

The J gene is TRBJ1-6, the V gene TRBV15, with TRBD1 matching over 8 bases. The CDR3 is 14 residues long. Losses at the gene ends were 6 bases for V and 10 bases for J; bases not matched to a gene: 8. The germline gives CDR1 LNHNV, CDR2 YYDKDF (reference sequence). CDR3 nucleotides: TGTGCCACCAGGGACAGGGTCGCCGGGTCACCCCTCCACTTT. This sequence encodes CATRDRVAGSPLHF.

The chain combines TRBV14 with TRBJ1-2, with 7 bases fitting TRBD1. The CDR3 consists of 16 residues. Trimming cost V 0 bases and J 3 bases; bases outside gene matches: 7. Germline V CDR1 and CDR2: SGHDN, FVKESK. CDR3 nucleotide sequence: TGTGCCAGCAGCCAAGAGACAGGGCCGAAGTACTATGGCTACACCTTC. Translating gives CASSQETGPKYYGYTF.

V usage is TRBV7-2 and J usage is TRBJ2-3; tentative D call: TRBD2 (7 bases). The CDR3 is 14 residues long. Trimming removed 5 bases from V and 6 bases from J, with 15 bases in between. Looked up from germline, CDR1 is SGHTA and CDR2 is FQGNSA. The CDR3 DNA sequence: TGTGCCAGCAGCCCCGTTGGGGGGGCGGATACGCAGTATTTT. Translating it yields CASSPVGGADTQYF.

The chain uses TRBV2 and TRBJ1-5, with D unclear. CDR3 length: 14 amino acids. Trimming removed 3 bases at V and 3 bases at J, with 9 bases between. Germline V gene sequence: CDR1 SNHLY, CDR2 FYNNEI. In DNA form, the CDR3 reads TGTGCCAGCAGTGAGTTTCTGGACAATCAGCCCCAGCATTTT. Amino acids: CASSEFLDNQPQHF.

This chain joins TRBV28 and TRBJ2-7, with 8 positions matching TRBD1. The germline V gene encodes CDR1 MDHEN and CDR2 SYDVKM. The CDR3 runs to 14 residues. V trimming: 6 bases; J trimming: 7 bases; junction bases outside the gene matches: 11. The CDR3: CASSLRTGRREQYF. DNA for the CDR3: TGTGCCAGCAGCCTCCGGACAGGGCGGAGGGAGCAGTACTTC.

Here the CDR3 DNA reads TGCGCCAGCAGCCAAGACCCAAATAATTCACCCCTCCACTTT. This translates into CASSQDPNNSPLHF. J is TRBJ1-6 and V is TRBV4-1, with D hard to call. V was shortened by 0 bases and J by 5 bases, with 5 bases between the two germline ends. The CDR3 spans 14 residues. The germline CDR1 and CDR2 sequences are MGHRA and YSYEKL.

The rearrangement joins TRBV4-2 to TRBJ2-5; 11 bases are a match to TRBD2. From germline, CDR1 is LGHNA and CDR2 YNFKEQ. The CDR3 is 15 residues long. The ends lost 4 bases at V and 2 bases at J; junction bases unmatched: 3. The CDR3 spells CASSRSGGVQETQYF. CDR3 sequence (DNA): TGTGCCAGCAGCCGTAGCGGGGGGGTACAAGAGACCCAGTACTTC.

CDR3 in amino acids: CASSLGDRPLAPLHF. The CDR3 DNA follows: TGCGCCAGCAGCTTGGGGGACAGGCCTTTGGCACCCCTCCACTTT. The chain has TRBV5-1 and TRBJ1-6; 8 positions match TRBD1. CDR3 size: 15 residues. V trimming: 0 bases; J trimming: 11 bases; junction bases outside the gene matches: 7. Germline V gene lookup returns CDR1 SGHRS and CDR2 YFSETQ.

The chain employs TRBV7-2 and TRBJ2-7; 11 bases line up with TRBD2. The CDR3 extends over 17 amino acids. Germline lookup yields CDR1 SGHTA and CDR2 FQGNSA. V was pared by 5 bases and J by 3 bases, with 12 bases of the junction left unmatched. This CDR3 is CASSARRSGGVYYEQYF. CDR3 bases: TGTGCCAGCAGCGCGCGCCGTAGCGGGGGGGTTTACTACGAGCAGTACTTC.

The CDR3 nucleotides are TGTGCCACACTGGGGCGGGAGGGCCGCGAGCAGTTCTTC. Translation: CATLGREGREQFF. V usage is TRBV19 and J usage is TRBJ2-1, with 9 positions matching TRBD2. With V trimmed by 10 bases and J by 10 bases, 11 bases remained unmatched. The CDR3 contains 13 residues. CDR1 and CDR2 from the germline V gene are LNHDA and SQIVND (reference sequence).

The J gene is TRBJ2-5, the V gene TRBV19, with 9 nucleotides matching TRBD2. The V gene's germline CDR1 is LNHDA and CDR2 SQIVND (reference sequence). The J segment lost 5 bases and the V segment lost 6 bases, leaving 10 bases of the junction unmatched. The length of the CDR3 is 15 residues. CDR3: CASSVSGSGWETQYF. CDR3 coding DNA: TGTGCCAGTAGCGTTAGCGGGAGTGGTTGGGAGACCCAGTACTTC.

The V and J genes are TRBV4-3 and TRBJ2-7, with 9 bases matching TRBD1. The CDR3 has 15 residues. The ends lost 3 bases at V and 3 bases at J; junction bases unmatched: 6. The V gene's germline CDR1 is LGHNA and CDR2 YSLEER. This chain's CDR3 is CASSQRTGDNYEQYF. In DNA, the CDR3 is TGCGCCAGCAGCCAGAGGACAGGGGATAACTACGAGCAGTACTTC.

By sample share, this clone is medium-sized (0.01 to 0.1%). V and J are TRBV21-1 and TRBJ1-2; TRBD1 reflects the table's D call only, with no check against the DNA. TRBV21-1 is described as a pseudogene. The CDR3 has 13 residues. CDR3 amino acids: CASSKGDKDGYTF. The CDR3 DNA reads as TGTGCCAGCAGCAAAGGGGACAAAGATGGCTACACCTTC.

The rearrangement links TRBV28 to TRBJ2-1, with D uncertain. Trimming took off 2 bases at V and 0 bases at J, with 8 bases between the two ends. The CDR3 contains 15 residues. The germline V gene encodes CDR1 MDHEN and CDR2 SYDVKM. The DNA for the CDR3 is TGTGCCAGCAGTTTAGAACTCAGCTCCTACAATGAGCAGTTCTTC. Encoded protein: CASSLELSSYNEQFF. Full variable domain (remainder filled in from reference TRBV28 and TRBJ2-1): DVKVTQSSRYLVKRTGEKVFLECVQDMDHENMFWYRQDPGLGLRLIYFSYDVKMKEKGDIPEGYSVSREKKERFSLILESASTNQTSMYLCASSLELSSYNEQFFGPGTRLTVL.

This clone showed up just once. The chain combines TRBV6-6 with TRBJ1-5, with D possibly being TRBD1 (6 bases). The CDR3 consists of 13 residues. Germline V gene data show CDR1 as MNHNY and CDR2 as SVGAGI (reference sequence). Trimming removed 8 bases from V and 4 bases from J, with 12 bases in between. The CDR3 region is CASSTGSNQPQHF. The DNA for the CDR3 is TGTGCCAGCTCAACAGGGTCGAATCAGCCCCAGCATTTT.

The chain joins TRBV9 to TRBJ1-4, with TRBD1 identical over 9 bases. Germline V gives CDR1 SGDLS, CDR2 YYNGEE. V dropped 4 bases and J dropped 8; count of bases not matched to a gene: 15. There are 17 residues in the CDR3. This CDR3 is CASSPRGKGQGYEKLFF. DNA of the CDR3: TGTGCCAGCAGCCCCCGGGGAAAGGGACAGGGTTACGAAAAACTGTTTTTT.

This clone came up a few times. The genes are TRBV7-2 and TRBJ1-4; D not certain. The CDR3 has 13 amino acids. V was cut by 1 base and J by 6 bases, with 6 bases left in between. Germline V gives CDR1 SGHTA, CDR2 FQGNSA. CDR3 region: CASSLGPDEKLFF. CDR3 nucleotide sequence: TGTGCCAGCAGCTTAGGACCGGATGAAAAACTGTTTTTT.